This T cell receptor (beta chain) is from a study of CD8 T cells in ankylosing spondylitis (dated by TCRdb to 2016 to 2017). Regarding the study in general: T cell receptor beta repertoires were profiled in healthy donors and ankylosing spondylitis patients so that disease-linked TCR variants could be found. In total, the full study cohort was made up of about 110 healthy donors and about two dozen ankylosing spondylitis patients. Samples of peripheral blood were taken, and for ankylosing spondylitis patients, synovial fluid was collected as well.

For sequencing, an Illumina HiSeq 2500 was employed. Quantitative 5'-RACE with molecular barcodes was the method used to prepare the TCR beta libraries. As for the authors' bioinformatics: A new computational method, built on a probabilistic model of VDJ rearrangement, was used to identify disease-linked TCR variants. In-frame beta chains were kept once TCRdb had trimmed the public reads at Q25 with fastp and called clones with MiXCR. Entries are consolidated by CDR3 protein sequence, retaining the most common genes and DNA. TCRdb's processing, not the authors' own work, is the source of the V and J calls. For this sample the table gives a few hundred thousand distinct CDR3 sequences, of which 20% to 25% were detected only once. Less than 20% of the sample comes from the top ten. Summary of the overall study and its limitations: The disease-linked clones showed a CD8+ phenotype and occurred at relatively low frequencies in peripheral blood. Some motif variants were previously reported in synovial fluid and blood of reactive arthritis patients, suggesting common disease-initiation mechanisms. A TCR beta motif of about eight highly homologous amino acid variants appeared characteristic of blood from ankylosing spondylitis patients. The disease-linked clones were reported to be significantly enriched in matched synovial fluid samples from ankylosing spondylitis patients.

From the cysteine through the phenylalanine, the CDR3 covers 15 amino acids. The only DNA kept is the CDR3, 45 bases in frame from the first base. CDR1 and CDR2 are drawn from the germline V gene (reference sequence): DFQATT, SNEGSKA. Compared with germline, V lacks 0 bases and J lacks 3 bases; bases without a gene match: 6. Concerning this clonotype itself: It has no known antigen specificity. Base qualities were left out, and no much larger clone turns up one base away.

The receptor comes from a male donor with ankylosing spondylitis. Sequences were obtained from blood, either unsorted or a sorted T cell fraction (not recorded which). This sequence uses TRBV20-1 and TRBJ2-7, with TRBD1 identical over 9 junction bases. The CDR3: CSARDRGQGHYEQYF. The nucleotide sequence is TGCAGTGCTAGAGATCGCGGACAGGGGCACTACGAGCAGTACTTC.